These 7 T cell receptor beta chains originate from one sample sequenced in a study of technical replicates of blood from a handful of donors. Data came from immunoSEQ multiplex PCR; TCRdb stores just in-frame clones and leaves some out. There are approximately 80,000 clones in the sample; 89% occur only once, and 0.41% lies in the top ten. The sequencing sample was made of T cells isolated from PBMCs. The receptors derive from a human donor in good health.

This rearrangement joins TRBV19 to TRBJ2-7; D unresolved. Trimming stripped 5 bases from V and 0 bases from J, with 8 bases between. CDR1 is LNHDA and CDR2 is SQIVND in the germline V gene (reference sequence). The CDR3 covers 13 residues. The CDR3 bases are TGTGCCAGTAGTCGCACCGGCTCCTACGAGCAGTACTTC. It specifies CASSRTGSYEQYF.

CDR3 sequence reads: CASRFRSNTEAFF. The CDR3, as DNA: TGTGCCAGCAGATTCCGTTCGAACACTGAAGCTTTCTTT. The chain uses TRBV27 and TRBJ1-1; the D is unclear. V shed 6 bases and J shed 1 base, with 9 bases lying between them. CDR3 length: 13 amino acids. Germline CDR1 reads MNHEY; CDR2 reads SMNVEV (reference sequence).

This chain links TRBV6-5 with TRBJ2-5; D remains unclear. V lost 0 bases to trimming and J lost 1 base, with 6 bases between them. The CDR3 is 14 residues long. Per germline, CDR1 MNHEY and CDR2 SVGAGI. The CDR3 reads CASSYSLSQETQYF. The DNA for the CDR3 is TGTGCCAGCAGTTACTCTCTCTCCCAAGAGACCCAGTACTTC.

The chain employs TRBV10-3 and TRBJ2-6; possible D gene TRBD1, 5 bases. Trimming pared 2 bases from V and 1 base from J, leaving 18 bases between. The germline CDR1 and CDR2 sequences are ENHRY and SYGVKD. The CDR3 loop spans 19 amino acids. In DNA form, the CDR3 reads TGTGCCATCAGTGAGACCCGACAGCACCTCGGTTCTGGGGCCAACGTCCTGACTTTC. Translation gives CAISETRQHLGSGANVLTF.

The chain is built from TRBV7-3 and TRBJ1-2, with 8 bases matching TRBD1. The CDR3 extends over 15 amino acids. V shed 1 base, J shed 4 bases, and the junction held 5 bases outside the gene matches. The germline CDR1 and CDR2 sequences are SGHTA and FQGTGA. CDR3 residues: CASSLSSGTGYGYTF. Here the CDR3 DNA reads TGTGCCAGCAGCTTAAGCTCCGGGACAGGCTATGGCTACACCTTC.

The rearrangement joins TRBV5-6 to TRBJ1-2, with D maybe TRBD1 (5 bases). In germline, CDR1 is SGHDT, CDR2 YYEEEE. The V gene lost 0 bases and the J gene lost 3 bases, with 12 bases spanning the gap. CDR3 length: 15 amino acids. Here the CDR3 DNA reads TGTGCCAGCAGCTTGGGGATACAGGATTACTATGGCTACACCTTC. This sequence encodes CASSLGIQDYYGYTF.

This chain joins TRBV7-9 and TRBJ2-3; D gene ambiguous. CDR3 length: 17 amino acids. The ends were cut back, 5 bases at V and 0 bases at J, with 18 bases in the middle. Germline CDR1 reads SEHNR; CDR2 reads FQNEAQ (reference sequence). The CDR3 is CASSLIPLPYSTDTQYF. CDR3 nucleotide sequence: TGTGCCAGCAGCCTAATACCCCTACCCTATAGCACAGATACGCAGTATTTT.